The following is a T cell receptor (beta chain) sequence with its context. The record originates from a study of blood T cell repertoires in COVID-19. Overall study context: Specimens from acute and convalescent COVID-19 originated in the United States, Italy and Spain. T cells, B-cell-depleted T cells, or PBMCs supplied cDNA or gDNA.

The germline V gene has CDR1 MNHEY and CDR2 SVGAGI. This CDR3 comprises 14 residues. Trimming at V came to 5 bases and at J to 6 bases, leaving 8 bases not matched to a gene. Original handling: Scientists estimated how many nucleated cells there were by amplifying reference gene primers. Data came from immunoSEQ multiplex PCR; TCRdb stores just in-frame clones and leaves some out. V, J and clone size derive from that table, while D and trimming were established from the DNA sequence. This repertoire shows approximately 210,000 clones, around 90% found once; its top ten account for 1.7%. This chain joins TRBV6-5 and TRBJ1-2; 8 nucleotides align to TRBD1. The sequenced sample was peripheral blood. This receptor was obtained from a man in his 70s with acute or convalescent COVID-19. CDR3 DNA sequence: TGTGCCAGCAGTACAGACAGGGGAAGGGATGGCTACACCTTC. Its translation is CASSTDRGRDGYTF.